The T cell receptor (beta chain) under discussion was sequenced for a study of naive CD8 T cells in extremely preterm neonates. Clones were read by immunoSEQ multiplex PCR, and TCRdb kept only the in-frame ones, dropping some. The repertoire consists of 4,000 to 4,500 clones, with approximately 97% occurring once and the leading ten covering under 0.75%. The CDR3 consists of 12 residues. V lost 5 bases to trimming and J lost 4 bases, with 8 bases between them. Looked up from germline, CDR1 is SEHNR and CDR2 is FQNEAQ (reference sequence). The sequenced sample was naive CD8+ T cells from blood. This chain connects TRBV7-9 to TRBJ1-1; D is unclear. This clonotype was sampled from a human donor in good health. CDR3 loop: CASSLGSTEAFF. The DNA of the CDR3 is TGTGCCAGCAGCCTGGGGAGCACTGAAGCTTTCTTT. Full variable domain (outside the CDR3, taken from reference TRBV7-9 and TRBJ1-1): DTGVSQNPRHKITKRGQNVTFRCDPISEHNRLYWYRQTLGQGPEFLTYFQNEAQLEKSRLLSDRFSAERPKGSFSTLEIQRTEQGDSAMYLCASSLGSTEAFFGQGTRLTVV.